This T cell receptor beta chain was recovered during a study of cytomegalovirus exposure and HLA in healthy donors. Points on this clone: The junction does not match germline at one end; this may be a read error.

Use of 60 Vbeta and 13 Jbeta primers characterized the PCR. Clones were sequenced by immunoSEQ multiplex PCR, and TCRdb holds only the in-frame ones, with some missing. Of about 26,000 clones listed, approximately 70% were seen once; the top ten hold 3.5% to 4.5%. Per the germline V gene, CDR1 is MDHEN and CDR2 is SYDVKM. The CDR3 has 11 residues. The sequenced sample was PBMCs. The clonotype originates from a woman aged 45-59 years in good health and CMV-seronegative. This chain joins TRBV28 and TRBJ1-1; TRBD1 is a possible D gene (6 bases). CDR3 sequence reads: CASSPTTGWIF. The CDR3, as DNA: TGTGCCAGCAGCCCGACGACAGGCTGGATCTTT.